The 11 T cell receptor beta chains in this list originate from one sample, sequenced in a study of blood T cell repertoires in COVID-19. Clones were read by immunoSEQ multiplex PCR, and TCRdb kept only the in-frame ones, dropping some. The data contain nearly 80,000 clones, roughly 80% of them singletons. Input material: peripheral blood. The receptors were gathered from a woman aged 70-85 years with acute or convalescent COVID-19.

This clone was observed a handful of times. J is TRBJ1-1 and V is TRBV10-3; 8 bases line up with TRBD1. V trimming: 3 bases; J trimming: 1 base; junction bases outside the gene matches: 7. Germline loops: CDR1 ENHRY, CDR2 SYGVKD. The CDR3 covers 16 residues. CDR3 amino acids: CAISEGRQGKNTEAFF. The CDR3 DNA sequence: TGTGCCATCAGTGAAGGGCGACAGGGGAAGAACACTGAAGCTTTCTTT.

The chain couples TRBV5-6 to TRBJ1-1, with 8 bases that match TRBD1. The junction had 10 bases not matched to a gene; V was cut back by 7 bases and J by 2 bases. CDR1 is SGHDT and CDR2 is YYEEEE in the germline V gene. This CDR3 region has 15 residues. The CDR3: CASGGTGLTNTEAFF. As DNA, the CDR3 is TGTGCCAGCGGCGGGACAGGTCTGACAAACACTGAAGCTTTCTTT.

This chain links TRBV19 with TRBJ2-3; tentative D call: TRBD2 (5 bases). Germline values: CDR1 LNHDA, CDR2 SQIVND (reference sequence). CDR3 length: 15 residues. Trimming removed 4 bases at V and 5 bases at J, with 16 bases between. CDR3: CASSTGVRAGDTQYF. Written as DNA, the CDR3 is TGTGCCAGTAGTACCGGCGTGCGGGCAGGAGATACGCAGTATTTT.

This rearrangement joins TRBV6-5 to TRBJ1-6, with 9 bases aligning to TRBD1. The junction had 2 bases not matched to a gene; V was cut back by 6 bases and J by 8 bases. The CDR3 runs 13 residues. Germline assignment: CDR1 MNHEY and CDR2 SVGAGI. The DNA of the CDR3 is TGTGCCAGCAGCCGGGACAGGGATTCACCCCTCCACTTT. Translating gives CASSRDRDSPLHF.

The chain links TRBV19 to TRBJ1-4; TRBD1 aligns across 7 bases. Germline-derived CDR1 and CDR2 are LNHDA and SQIVND (reference sequence). Germline trimming cut 5 bases from V and 6 bases from J; bases unmatched to any gene: 3. The CDR3 has 13 residues. CDR3 in amino acids: CASSRGQDEKLFF. As DNA, the CDR3 is TGTGCCAGTAGTCGAGGACAGGATGAAAAACTGTTTTTT.

This rearrangement joins TRBV14 to TRBJ1-5; D gene unclear. Germline V gives CDR1 SGHDN, CDR2 FVKESK. Trimming stripped 1 base from V and 1 base from J, with 17 bases between. This CDR3 is built from 18 residues. The DNA for the CDR3 is TGTGCCAGCAGCCAAGGATATCTGTCAGGTCAGAGCAATCAGCCCCAGCATTTT. This encodes CASSQGYLSGQSNQPQHF.

The chain carries TRBV7-9 and TRBJ2-2; TRBD1 agrees at 8 bases. Germline V gene lookup returns CDR1 SEHNR and CDR2 FQNEAQ (reference sequence). Trimming took 5 bases from V and 1 from J; bases not matched to a gene: 6. This CDR3 is 16 amino acids long. The CDR3 protein is CASSLGQGRNTGELFF. The CDR3 DNA reads TGTGCCAGCAGCCTCGGACAGGGACGGAACACCGGGGAGCTGTTTTTT.

This rearrangement joins TRBV19 to TRBJ2-6; TRBD1 matches at 10 bases. Trimming cost V 4 bases and J 0 bases; bases outside gene matches: 9. There are 19 residues in the CDR3. Germline CDR1 is LNHDA and CDR2 is SQIVND (reference sequence). CDR3 region: CASSRKTGGARSGANVLTF. CDR3 nucleotide sequence: TGTGCCAGTAGTAGAAAGACAGGGGGCGCGCGCTCTGGGGCCAACGTCCTGACTTTC.

CDR3 nucleotide sequence: TGTGCCAGCAGTGGCGGTCTAGCAATTTTAGCAGATACGCAGTATTTT. Its protein is CASSGGLAILADTQYF. The V and J genes are TRBV25-1 and TRBJ2-3, with D possibly matching TRBD2 (5 bases). Germline V gene sequence: CDR1 MGHDK, CDR2 SYGVNS. The CDR3 covers 16 residues. V was trimmed by 4 bases and J by 4 bases, leaving 18 bases between them. Drawing the rest from reference TRBV25-1 and TRBJ2-3, the complete variable domain is EADIYQTPRYLVIGTGKKITLECSQTMGHDKMYWYQQDPGMELHLIHYSYGVNSTEKGDLSSESTVSRIRTEHFPLTLESARPSHTSQYLCASSGGLAILADTQYFGPGTRLTVL.

The chain uses TRBV4-1 and TRBJ1-2, with 9 bases that match TRBD1. The CDR3 totals 16 residues. V was clipped by 0 bases and J by 7 bases; unmatched bases: 9. Germline CDR1 is MGHRA and CDR2 is YSYEKL. The CDR3 DNA sequence: TGCGCCAGCAGCCAAGAAGAACGGGACAGGGTACGTGGCTACACCTTC. As protein: CASSQEERDRVRGYTF.

CDR3: CASSHEPGTSLSNEQFF. As DNA, the CDR3 is TGTGCCAGCAGCCATGAACCCGGGACTAGCCTTTCGAATGAGCAGTTCTTC. V usage is TRBV4-2 and J usage is TRBJ2-1; 9 nucleotides line up with TRBD2. Germline V gene data show CDR1 as LGHNA and CDR2 as YNFKEQ. The CDR3 has 17 residues. V dropped 3 bases and J dropped 7; count of bases not matched to a gene: 13.